This T cell receptor beta chain was retrieved from a study of cytotoxic CD8 clonotypes in ibrutinib-treated CLL. Overall study: The patients comprised approximately eleven relapsed/refractory and approximately 16 treatment-naive cases, 17 IGHV unmutated.

The CDR3 covers 17 residues. Libraries were prepared by immunoSEQ multiplex PCR; TCRdb keeps only in-frame clonotypes and omits some of them. The sample lists some 200,000 clones; about 75% were seen once. Study-level results: Clonality (at baseline) was higher than in age-matched healthy donors and tracked circulating CD8+ T-cell counts. Baseline levels were approached again at progression, after clonality had risen at ibrutinib response.

Comment on this clone: The target antigen is unknown.

This chain connects TRBV21-1 to TRBJ1-2; the table calls TRBD1, which could not be checked here. TRBV21-1 is termed a pseudogene. This clonotype originated in a human donor with chronic lymphocytic leukemia. The source material was PBMCs, sampled after 12 months of ibrutinib treatment. CDR3 region: CASSVHPGTARRIGYTF. The CDR3 region has the DNA TGTGCCAGCTCGGTCCATCCCGGGACAGCTCGAAGGATTGGCTACACCTTC.